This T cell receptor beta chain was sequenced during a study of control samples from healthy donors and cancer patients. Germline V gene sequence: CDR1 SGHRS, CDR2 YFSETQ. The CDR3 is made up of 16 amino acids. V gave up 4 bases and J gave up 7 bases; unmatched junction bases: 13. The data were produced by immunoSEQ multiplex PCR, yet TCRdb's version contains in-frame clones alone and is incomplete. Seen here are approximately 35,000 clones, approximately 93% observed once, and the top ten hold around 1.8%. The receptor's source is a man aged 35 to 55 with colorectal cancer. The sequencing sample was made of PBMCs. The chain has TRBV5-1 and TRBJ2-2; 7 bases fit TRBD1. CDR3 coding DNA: TGCGCCAGCAGCCCGGAGAGGGGGCGGAGAAGCGGGGAGCTGTTTTTT. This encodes CASSPERGRRSGELFF.